The rows below give T cell receptor beta chains drawn from one sample of a study of blood T cells in healthy people across ages. TCRdb called the 5' RACE reads again in MiXCR, with one record for every CDR3 protein. Counted here are 550,000 to 650,000 distinct CDR3 sequences, about 27% occurring once; the ten biggest clones make up approximately 3.6%. These data were also filed under a second study, of T cells of mothers and their children.

The sample comprised blood. The receptors shown here come from a boy aged 2 to 9 in good health. Both conserved end residues are part of each CDR3. D genes are given only for firm matches. Only some rows state a clone size, as once, few, many or a class for expanded clones.

v_call	clone_size	d_call	j_call	cdr3_aa	cdr3_nt
TRBV5-6	NA	NA	TRBJ2-4	CASSTSLSHIQYF	TGTGCCAGCAGCACCTCTCTGAGCCACATTCAGTACTTC
TRBV6-1	few	TRBD1	TRBJ2-5	CASSADRGRETQYF	TGTGCCAGCAGTGCGGACAGGGGGAGGGAGACCCAGTACTTC
TRBV10-3	NA	NA	TRBJ1-2	CAISESSGYTF	TGTGCCATCAGTGAGTCTAGTGGCTACACCTTC
TRBV20-1	NA	NA	TRBJ1-6	CSASAPGPRNSPLHF	TGCAGTGCTAGTGCCCCCGGACCGAGAAATTCACCCCTCCACTTT
TRBV29-1	many	NA	TRBJ1-1	CSVSGQNTEAFF	TGCAGCGTTTCTGGACAGAACACTGAAGCTTTCTTT
TRBV20-1	few	NA	TRBJ2-3	CSARGPFEDTQYF	TGCAGTGCTAGAGGGCCTTTTGAAGATACGCAGTATTTT
TRBV20-1	NA	TRBD2	TRBJ2-5	CSASTSGEETQYF	TGCAGTGCCAGTACTAGCGGGGAAGAGACCCAGTACTTC
TRBV9	few	NA	TRBJ2-2	CASSVGGSWYTGELFF	TGTGCCAGCAGCGTAGGGGGTAGCTGGTACACCGGGGAGCTGTTTTTT
TRBV20-1	NA	NA	TRBJ2-5	CSARGPGGGETQYF	TGCAGTGCTAGAGGGCCGGGGGGCGGAGAGACCCAGTACTTC
TRBV20-1	NA	NA	TRBJ2-5	CSARAGPAKETQYF	TGCAGTGCTAGAGCAGGTCCTGCGAAGGAGACCCAGTACTTC
TRBV5-4	many	NA	TRBJ1-2	CASSSDSYGYTF	TGTGCCAGCAGTTCAGACAGCTATGGCTACACCTTC
TRBV6-4	NA	NA	TRBJ2-2	CASSDLGTGELFF	TGTGCCAGCAGTGACTTGGGCACCGGGGAGCTGTTTTTT
TRBV30	NA	NA	TRBJ2-7	CAFLPGPGPEQYF	TGTGCCTTTCTCCCGGGACCTGGACCCGAGCAGTACTTC
TRBV7-9	NA	NA	TRBJ1-1	CASSFEGEAFF	TGTGCCAGCAGCTTCGAGGGTGAAGCTTTCTTT
TRBV5-1	few	TRBD2	TRBJ2-5	CASSRGTSGKETQYF	TGCGCCAGCAGCCGCGGGACTAGCGGAAAAGAGACCCAGTACTTC
TRBV7-9	NA	NA	TRBJ1-6	CASSLAGWEPLHF	TGTGCCAGCAGCTTAGCAGGCTGGGAACCCCTCCACTTT
TRBV6-6	NA	TRBD1	TRBJ2-7	CASSYSQGQGRYGQYF	TGTGCCAGCAGTTACTCTCAGGGACAGGGGCGCTACGGGCAGTACTTC
TRBV4-1	NA	TRBD2	TRBJ2-1	CASSVTSGGDNEQFF	TGCGCCAGCAGCGTGACTAGCGGGGGGGACAATGAGCAGTTCTTC
TRBV14	few	NA	TRBJ2-1	CASSPRQISYNEQFF	TGTGCCAGCAGCCCTCGACAGATCTCCTACAATGAGCAGTTCTTC
TRBV20-1	NA	NA	TRBJ2-5	CSAKQGPQETQYF	TGCAGTGCAAAGCAGGGGCCCCAAGAGACCCAGTACTTC
TRBV27	NA	NA	TRBJ2-2	CASSLIRGSGRVAGELFF	TGTGCCAGCAGTTTAATTCGAGGGTCTGGCCGTGTCGCCGGGGAGCTGTTTTTT
TRBV21-1	few	NA	TRBJ2-6	CASILRGSGANVLTF	TGTGCCAGCATCCTAAGGGGGTCTGGGGCCAACGTCCTGACTTTC
TRBV19	NA	NA	TRBJ1-3	CGVATGTSSGNTIYF	TGTGGTGTGGCAACAGGGACCAGCTCTGGAAACACCATATATTTT
TRBV5-6	NA	TRBD2	TRBJ2-7	CASSYGLADGTYEQYF	TGTGCCAGCAGCTACGGACTAGCGGACGGGACCTACGAGCAGTACTTC
TRBV15	NA	NA	TRBJ2-1	CATSGGGFSYNEQFF	TGTGCCACCAGCGGGGGGGGCTTCTCCTACAATGAGCAGTTCTTC
TRBV7-9	NA	NA	TRBJ1-4	CASSAGPKATNEKLFF	TGTGCCAGCAGCGCCGGTCCTAAGGCAACTAATGAAAAACTGTTTTTT
TRBV2	NA	NA	TRBJ1-5	CASSEWNNQPQHF	TGTGCCAGCAGTGAGTGGAACAATCAGCCCCAGCATTTT
TRBV6-2/TRBV6-3	NA	NA	TRBJ2-7	CASKNRDRAYEQYF	TGTGCCAGCAAAAACCGGGACCGTGCCTACGAGCAGTACTTC
TRBV15	few	NA	TRBJ2-3	CATSRVFPRVENF	TGTGCCACCAGCAGAGTGTTTCCTAGGGTGGAGAATTTT
TRBV6-5	NA	TRBD2	TRBJ2-7	CASSRLAGINEQYF	TGTGCCAGCAGTCGATTAGCGGGGATCAACGAGCAGTACTTC
TRBV27	NA	NA	TRBJ2-7	CASQGVGTYEQYF	TGTGCCAGCCAAGGGGTAGGGACCTACGAGCAGTACTTC
TRBV5-1	NA	TRBD1	TRBJ2-4	CASRFPTPTGARAKNIQYF	TGCGCCAGCAGGTTCCCAACCCCAACAGGGGCGAGGGCCAAAAACATTCAGTACTTC
TRBV29-1	NA	TRBD2	TRBJ2-3	CSVEGSGESDTQYF	TGCAGCGTTGAAGGTAGCGGGGAGTCAGATACGCAGTATTTT
TRBV12-3/TRBV12-4	many	NA	TRBJ2-5	CASRPSLGGETQYF	TGTGCCAGCAGACCCTCCCTAGGTGGCGAGACCCAGTACTTC
TRBV10-3	NA	TRBD1	TRBJ1-1	CAAGQGEGRNTEAFF	TGTGCCGCCGGACAGGGGGAAGGTCGGAACACTGAAGCTTTCTTT
TRBV3-1	NA	TRBD2	TRBJ2-5	CASSLWRLAVEIQYF	TGTGCCAGCAGCCTTTGGCGACTAGCGGTGGAGATCCAGTACTTC
TRBV18	few	NA	TRBJ1-2	CASSPNSHGYTF	TGTGCCAGCTCACCGAACAGCCATGGCTACACCTTC
TRBV5-4	NA	NA	TRBJ1-5	CASSLDLDSQPQHF	TGTGCCAGCAGCTTGGACTTGGATTCTCAGCCCCAGCATTTT
TRBV5-1	NA	NA	TRBJ2-7	CASSLEGPDSYEQYF	TGCGCCAGCAGCTTGGAAGGGCCCGACTCCTACGAGCAGTACTTC
TRBV7-9	NA	NA	TRBJ2-7	CASSLEGGTTEQYF	TGTGCCAGCAGCTTAGAGGGGGGGACAACCGAGCAGTACTTC
TRBV12-3/TRBV12-4	NA	NA	TRBJ2-3	CASSFYLAENADTQYF	TGTGCCAGCAGTTTCTATTTAGCGGAAAACGCAGATACGCAATATTTT
TRBV9	few	TRBD1	TRBJ1-4	CASSVRTGTVSEKLFF	TGTGCCAGCAGCGTTAGGACGGGGACAGTGAGTGAAAAACTGTTTTTT
TRBV6-1	few	NA	TRBJ2-5	CASETQETQYF	TGTGCCAGCGAGACTCAAGAGACCCAGTACTTC
TRBV20-1	few	NA	TRBJ1-5	CSAKGHSNQPQHF	TGCAGTGCTAAAGGACATAGCAATCAGCCCCAGCATTTT
TRBV5-1	NA	NA	TRBJ2-3	CASSLDGGRTDTQYF	TGCGCCAGCAGCTTGGATGGAGGACGCACAGATACGCAGTATTTT
TRBV30	NA	NA	TRBJ1-2	CAWSTPSKTGYGYTF	TGTGCCTGGAGTACACCATCCAAGACAGGTTATGGCTACACCTTC
TRBV25-1	NA	NA	TRBJ1-1	CASRAPMTGNTEAFF	TGTGCCAGCAGGGCCCCAATGACAGGGAACACTGAAGCTTTCTTT
TRBV28	NA	NA	TRBJ2-7	CASLRRGGYEQYF	TGTGCCAGCTTGAGACGGGGTGGATACGAGCAGTACTTC
TRBV15	few	NA	TRBJ2-7	CATSRGDTTAYEQYF	TGTGCCACCAGCAGAGGGGACACAACAGCCTACGAGCAGTACTTC
TRBV25-1	NA	TRBD2	TRBJ2-3	CASSPGGLPKDTQYF	TGTGCCAGCAGCCCGGGGGGGCTCCCCAAAGATACGCAGTATTTT
TRBV5-1	NA	NA	TRBJ2-3	CASSLRDHLTRVDTQYF	TGCGCCAGCAGCCTGAGGGACCACTTGACCCGGGTTGATACGCAGTATTTT
TRBV9	NA	TRBD2	TRBJ2-5	CASSVLAGEETQYF	TGTGCCAGCAGCGTACTAGCGGGAGAAGAGACCCAGTACTTC
TRBV12-5	NA	NA	TRBJ2-5	CASVRQGFETQYF	TGTGCTAGTGTGCGGCAGGGGTTTGAGACCCAGTACTTC
TRBV14	few	NA	TRBJ2-3	CASSQMTGPGGPDTQYF	TGTGCCAGCAGCCAGATGACCGGGCCCGGAGGCCCAGATACGCAGTATTTT